This T cell receptor beta chain comes out of a study of blood T cells in healthy people across ages. Turning to the study itself: Roughly one uniquely barcoded beta molecule per two T cells was captured. Notes on the study in general: The unsorted PBMCs prevented any conclusive comparison of naive versus antigen-experienced cells.

The use of a sample-barcoded 5' primer and a J-beta primer mix characterized a second PCR of about 7 to 12 cycles. Each cDNA molecule was tagged by a template-switch adaptor with 12 random nucleotides. TCRdb re-called the 5' RACE reads with MiXCR, one entry per CDR3 protein. The data show 1 million or so distinct CDR3 sequences, more than 40% seen once. As for this clonotype: Its target is unknown.

This CDR3 has 16 residues. Per the germline V gene, CDR1 is SGDLS and CDR2 is YYNGEE. Losses at the gene ends were 3 bases for V and 1 base for J; bases not matched to a gene: 8. Input material: blood. The rearrangement joins TRBV9 to TRBJ2-7, with 9 bases fitting TRBD1. The sequence derives from a woman aged 60 to 75 in good health. The CDR3 sequence is CASSAGQGPSSYEQYF. The CDR3 bases are TGTGCCAGCAGCGCAGGACAGGGGCCTTCTTCCTACGAGCAGTACTTC.